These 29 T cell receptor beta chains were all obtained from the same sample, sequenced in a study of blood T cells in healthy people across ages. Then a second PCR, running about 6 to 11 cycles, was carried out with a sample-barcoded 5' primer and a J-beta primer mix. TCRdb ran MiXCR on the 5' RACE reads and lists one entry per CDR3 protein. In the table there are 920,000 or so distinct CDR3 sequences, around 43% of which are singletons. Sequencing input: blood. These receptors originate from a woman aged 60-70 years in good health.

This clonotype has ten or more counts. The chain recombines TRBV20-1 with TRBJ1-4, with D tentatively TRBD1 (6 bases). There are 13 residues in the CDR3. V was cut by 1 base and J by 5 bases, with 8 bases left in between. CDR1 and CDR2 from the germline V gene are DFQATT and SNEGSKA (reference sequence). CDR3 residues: CSARAQGNEKLFF. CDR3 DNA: TGCAGTGCTAGAGCCCAGGGGAATGAAAAACTGTTTTTT.

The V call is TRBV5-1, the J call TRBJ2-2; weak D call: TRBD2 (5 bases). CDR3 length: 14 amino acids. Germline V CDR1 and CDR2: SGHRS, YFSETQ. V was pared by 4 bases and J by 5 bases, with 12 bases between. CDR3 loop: CASSKPTGTGELFF. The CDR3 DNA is TGCGCCAGCAGCAAACCAACGGGGACCGGGGAGCTGTTTTTT.

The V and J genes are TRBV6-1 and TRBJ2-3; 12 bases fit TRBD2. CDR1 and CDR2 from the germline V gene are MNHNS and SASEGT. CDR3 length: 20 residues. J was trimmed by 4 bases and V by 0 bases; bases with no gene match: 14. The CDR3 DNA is TGTGCCAGCAGTGAAGCGCGGTGGACTAGCGGGACGGCTAGCGCAGATACGCAGTATTTT. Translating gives CASSEARWTSGTASADTQYF.

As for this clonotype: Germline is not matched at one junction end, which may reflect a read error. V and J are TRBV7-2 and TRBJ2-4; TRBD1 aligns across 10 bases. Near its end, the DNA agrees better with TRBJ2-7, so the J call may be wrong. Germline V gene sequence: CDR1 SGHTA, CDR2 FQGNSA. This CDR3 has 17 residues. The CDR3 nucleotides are TGTGTCAGCAGCTTAGTGGGACAGGGGTACCTCCCCTACGAGCAGTACTTC. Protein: CVSSLVGQGYLPYEQYF.

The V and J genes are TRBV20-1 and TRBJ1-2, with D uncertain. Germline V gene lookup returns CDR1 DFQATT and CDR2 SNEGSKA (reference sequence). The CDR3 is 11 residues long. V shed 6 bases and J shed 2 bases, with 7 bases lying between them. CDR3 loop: CSASDNYGYTF. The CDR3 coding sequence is TGCAGTGCATCGGACAACTATGGCTACACCTTC.

The CDR3 sequence: CASSPGGQGGEQYF. Written as DNA, the CDR3 is TGCGCCAGCAGCCCGGGGGGACAGGGGGGTGAGCAGTACTTC. This chain connects TRBV5-1 to TRBJ2-7, with 11 bases lining up with TRBD1. CDR1 and CDR2 (germline): SGHRS, YFSETQ. The V segment lost 4 bases and the J segment 7 bases; nucleotides outside the gene matches: 7. CDR3 length: 14 amino acids.

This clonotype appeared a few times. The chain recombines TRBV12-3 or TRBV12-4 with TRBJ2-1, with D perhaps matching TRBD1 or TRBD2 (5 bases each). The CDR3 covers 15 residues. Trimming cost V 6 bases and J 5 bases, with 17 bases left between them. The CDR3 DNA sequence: TGTGCCAGCAGCAGTGGGGTCGGGGCGAACAATGAGCAGTTCTTC. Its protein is CASSSGVGANNEQFF.

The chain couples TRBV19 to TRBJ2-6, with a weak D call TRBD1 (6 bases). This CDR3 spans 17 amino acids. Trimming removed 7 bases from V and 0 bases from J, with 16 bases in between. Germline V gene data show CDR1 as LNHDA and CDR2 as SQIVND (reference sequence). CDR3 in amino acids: CASTIETGSSGANVLTF. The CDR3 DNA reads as TGTGCCAGTACCATCGAGACAGGTTCCTCTGGGGCCAACGTCCTGACTTTC.

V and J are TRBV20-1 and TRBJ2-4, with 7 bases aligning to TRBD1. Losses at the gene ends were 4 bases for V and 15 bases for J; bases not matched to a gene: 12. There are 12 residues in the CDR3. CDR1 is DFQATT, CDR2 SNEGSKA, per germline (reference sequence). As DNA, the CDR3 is TGCAGTGCTACTAGGGACAGCACAAAGGGGTACTTC. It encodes CSATRDSTKGYF.

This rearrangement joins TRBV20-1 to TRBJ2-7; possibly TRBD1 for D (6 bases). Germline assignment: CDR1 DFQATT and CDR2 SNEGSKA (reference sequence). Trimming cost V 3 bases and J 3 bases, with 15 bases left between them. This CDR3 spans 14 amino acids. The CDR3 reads CSASVGQKFYEQYF. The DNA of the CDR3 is TGCAGTGCTAGTGTAGGACAGAAATTCTACGAGCAGTACTTC.

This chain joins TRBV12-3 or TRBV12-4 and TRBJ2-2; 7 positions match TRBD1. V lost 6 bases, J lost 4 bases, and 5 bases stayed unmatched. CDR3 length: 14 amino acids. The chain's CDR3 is CASRGAGGTGELFF. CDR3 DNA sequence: TGTGCCAGCAGGGGGGCAGGGGGCACCGGGGAGCTGTTTTTT.

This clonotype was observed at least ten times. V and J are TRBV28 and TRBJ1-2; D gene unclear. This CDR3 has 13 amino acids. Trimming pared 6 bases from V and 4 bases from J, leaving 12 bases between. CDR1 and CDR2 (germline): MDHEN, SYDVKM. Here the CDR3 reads CASSFYNAYGYTF. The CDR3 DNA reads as TGTGCCAGCAGCTTTTACAACGCCTATGGCTACACCTTC.

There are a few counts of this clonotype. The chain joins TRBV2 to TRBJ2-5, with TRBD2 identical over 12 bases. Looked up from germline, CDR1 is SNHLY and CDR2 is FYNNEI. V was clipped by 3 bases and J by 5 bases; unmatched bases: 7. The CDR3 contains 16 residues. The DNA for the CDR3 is TGTGCCAGCAGTGAGAGACTAGCGGGAGTCGCGGAGACCCAGTACTTC. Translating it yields CASSERLAGVAETQYF.

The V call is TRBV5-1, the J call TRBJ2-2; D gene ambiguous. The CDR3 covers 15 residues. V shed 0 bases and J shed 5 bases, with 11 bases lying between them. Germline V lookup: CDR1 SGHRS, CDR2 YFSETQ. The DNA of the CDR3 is TGCGCCAGCAGCTTGGGGATGGAGAGGACCGGGGAGCTGTTTTTT. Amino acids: CASSLGMERTGELFF.

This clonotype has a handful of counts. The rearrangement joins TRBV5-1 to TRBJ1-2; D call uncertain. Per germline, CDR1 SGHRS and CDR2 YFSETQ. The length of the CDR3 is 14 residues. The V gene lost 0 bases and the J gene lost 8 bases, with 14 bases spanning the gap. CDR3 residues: CASSLDRTLKGYTF. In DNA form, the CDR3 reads TGCGCCAGCAGCTTGGACAGAACCCTCAAGGGCTACACCTTC.

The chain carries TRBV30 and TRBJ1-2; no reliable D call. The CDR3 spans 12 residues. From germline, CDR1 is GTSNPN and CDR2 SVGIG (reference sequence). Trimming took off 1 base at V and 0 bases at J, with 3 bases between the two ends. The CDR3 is CAWSGTNYGYTF. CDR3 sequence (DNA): TGTGCCTGGAGTGGGACTAACTATGGCTACACCTTC.

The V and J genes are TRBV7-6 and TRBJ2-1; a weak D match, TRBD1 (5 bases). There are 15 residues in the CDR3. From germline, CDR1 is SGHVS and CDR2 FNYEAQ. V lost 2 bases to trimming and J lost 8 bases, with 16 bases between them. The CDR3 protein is CASSLLPGWAHEQFF. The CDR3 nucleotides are TGTGCCAGCAGCTTACTCCCAGGGTGGGCGCATGAGCAGTTCTTC.

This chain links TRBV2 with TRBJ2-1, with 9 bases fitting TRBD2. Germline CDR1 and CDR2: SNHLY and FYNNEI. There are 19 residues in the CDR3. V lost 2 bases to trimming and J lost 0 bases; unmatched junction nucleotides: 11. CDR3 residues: CASSENPRLAASSYNEQFF. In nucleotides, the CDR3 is TGTGCCAGCAGTGAAAATCCCCGACTAGCGGCAAGCTCCTACAATGAGCAGTTCTTC.

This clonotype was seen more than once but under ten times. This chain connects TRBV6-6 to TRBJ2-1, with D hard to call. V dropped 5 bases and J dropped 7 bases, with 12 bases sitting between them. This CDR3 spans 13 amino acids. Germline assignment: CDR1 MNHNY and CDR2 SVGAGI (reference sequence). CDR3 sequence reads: CASSGGMRNEQFF. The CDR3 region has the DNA TGTGCCAGCAGTGGTGGGATGAGGAATGAGCAGTTCTTC.

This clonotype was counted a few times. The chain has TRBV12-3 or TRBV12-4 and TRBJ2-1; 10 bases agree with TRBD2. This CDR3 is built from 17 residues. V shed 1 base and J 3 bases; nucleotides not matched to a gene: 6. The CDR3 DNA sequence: TGTGCCAGCAGTTTAGAGGGTGGACTAGCGGACTACAATGAGCAGTTCTTC. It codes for CASSLEGGLADYNEQFF.

The CDR3 DNA follows: TGTGCCACCGGACCTAGCTCCTACGAGCAGTACTTC. This translates into CATGPSSYEQYF. The rearrangement uses TRBV6-5 and TRBJ2-7; D gene uncertain. CDR3 size: 12 residues. Germline values: CDR1 MNHEY, CDR2 SVGAGI. Trimming removed 10 bases from V and 0 bases from J, with 10 bases in between.

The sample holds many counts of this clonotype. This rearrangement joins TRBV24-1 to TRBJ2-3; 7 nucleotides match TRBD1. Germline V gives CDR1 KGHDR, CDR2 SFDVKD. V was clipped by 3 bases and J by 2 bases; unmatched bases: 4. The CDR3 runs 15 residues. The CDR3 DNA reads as TGTGCCACCAGTGATACCGGGACAGCCACAGATACGCAGTATTTT. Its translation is CATSDTGTATDTQYF.

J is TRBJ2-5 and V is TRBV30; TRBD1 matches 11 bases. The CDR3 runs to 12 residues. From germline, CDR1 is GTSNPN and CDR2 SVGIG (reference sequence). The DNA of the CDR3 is TGTGCTTCGGACAGGGGGCGAGAGACCCAGTACTTC. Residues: CASDRGRETQYF.

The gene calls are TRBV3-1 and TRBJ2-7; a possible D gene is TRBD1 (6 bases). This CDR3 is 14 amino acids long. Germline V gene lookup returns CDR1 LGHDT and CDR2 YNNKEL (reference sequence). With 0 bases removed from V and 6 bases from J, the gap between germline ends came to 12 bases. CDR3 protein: CASSQDGPRGEQYF. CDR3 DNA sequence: TGTGCCAGCAGCCAAGATGGCCCCAGGGGCGAGCAGTACTTC.

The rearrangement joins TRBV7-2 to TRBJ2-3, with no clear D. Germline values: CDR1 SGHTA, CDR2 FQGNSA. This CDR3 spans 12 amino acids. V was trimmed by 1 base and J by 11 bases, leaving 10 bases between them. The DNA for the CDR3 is TGTGCCAGCAGCTTAGACCCATCAGGGCAGTATTTT. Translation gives CASSLDPSGQYF.

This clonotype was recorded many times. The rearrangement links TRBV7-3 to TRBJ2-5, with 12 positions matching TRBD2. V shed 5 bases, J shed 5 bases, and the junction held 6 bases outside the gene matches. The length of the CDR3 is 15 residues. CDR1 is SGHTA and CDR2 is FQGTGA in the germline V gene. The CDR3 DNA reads TGTGCCAGCAGCAAAGAAGGACTAGCGGGGGAGACCCAGTACTTC. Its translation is CASSKEGLAGETQYF.

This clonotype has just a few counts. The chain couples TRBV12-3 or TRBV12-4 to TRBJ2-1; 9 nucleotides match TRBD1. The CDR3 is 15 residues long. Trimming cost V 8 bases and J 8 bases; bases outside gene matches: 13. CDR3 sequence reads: CASGGGGQGVDEQFF. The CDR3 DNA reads TGTGCCAGCGGGGGTGGGGGACAGGGCGTTGATGAGCAGTTCTTC.

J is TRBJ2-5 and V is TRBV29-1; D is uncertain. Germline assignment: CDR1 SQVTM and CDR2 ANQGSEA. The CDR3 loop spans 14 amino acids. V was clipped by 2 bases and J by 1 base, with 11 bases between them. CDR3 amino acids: CSVEWVESQETQYF. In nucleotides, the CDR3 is TGCAGCGTTGAATGGGTGGAGAGCCAAGAGACCCAGTACTTC.

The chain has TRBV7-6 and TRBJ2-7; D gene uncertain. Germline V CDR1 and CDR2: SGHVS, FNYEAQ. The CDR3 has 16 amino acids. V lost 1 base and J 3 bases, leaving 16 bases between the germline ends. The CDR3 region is CASSLGSRQISYEQYF. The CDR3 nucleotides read TGTGCCAGCAGCTTAGGCTCGCGGCAGATCAGCTACGAGCAGTACTTC.